These 17 T cell receptor beta chains were all obtained from the same sample, sequenced in a study of beta chain features in type 1 diabetes. Study-level findings and limits: Shorter TCRB CDR3s, moderately but significantly so, were found in Type 1 diabetes patients in all four CD4+ subsets.

These receptors' targets are unknown. Investigators reverse transcribed all isolated RNA, so they sequenced expressed TCRB transcripts. Assay: immunoSEQ multiplex PCR; the TCRdb copy retains only in-frame clones and omits some. The table shows about 400,000 clones, with roughly 12% occurring only once. The material sequenced was naive CD4+ T cells from blood. The origin of the receptors is a woman aged 18-29 years with type 1 diabetes.

V and J are TRBV14 and TRBJ1-5, with 8 bases matching TRBD1. Germline loops: CDR1 SGHDN, CDR2 FVKESK. The CDR3 runs 17 residues. V shed 4 bases, J shed 1 base, and the junction held 9 bases outside the gene matches. Here the CDR3 reads CASSPLWGDRSNQPQHF. The DNA for the CDR3 is TGTGCCAGCAGCCCACTCTGGGGGGACAGGAGCAATCAGCCCCAGCATTTT.

This chain connects TRBV5-1 to TRBJ2-4, with TRBD2 matching 7 bases. The CDR3 is made up of 16 amino acids. From germline, CDR1 is SGHRS and CDR2 YFSETQ. V shed 5 bases and J 3 bases; nucleotides not matched to a gene: 11. CDR3 loop: CASRSAAGFGKNIQYF. CDR3 DNA: TGCGCCAGCAGGTCCGCAGCGGGATTCGGCAAAAACATTCAGTACTTC.

The table lists this clone with a few counts. The J gene is TRBJ1-2, the V gene TRBV5-1; 7 bases map to TRBD1. Germline V CDR1 and CDR2: SGHRS, YFSETQ. The V and J ends lost 4 bases and 7 bases, in that order; junction bases with no gene match: 7. The CDR3 loop spans 13 amino acids. DNA for the CDR3: TGCGCCAGCAGCCCCGGACAGGAGGGTGGCTACACCTTC. Translation: CASSPGQEGGYTF.

This clone occurred a few times. V is TRBV6-1 and J is TRBJ1-1; 9 bases agree with TRBD1. The CDR3 has 16 residues. The germline V gene has CDR1 MNHNS and CDR2 SASEGT. With V trimmed by 4 bases and J by 1 base, 7 bases remained unmatched. The CDR3 here is CASSARTGARNTEAFF. The DNA of the CDR3 is TGTGCCAGCAGTGCCCGGACAGGGGCCCGGAACACTGAAGCTTTCTTT.

This clone has a handful of counts. The chain joins TRBV4-1 to TRBJ2-1; possibly TRBD2 for D (5 bases). The germline CDR1 and CDR2 sequences are MGHRA and YSYEKL. Between the trimmed V and J ends, which lost 1 base and 3 bases, there was a span of 13 bases. CDR3 length: 16 amino acids. The CDR3 nucleotides read TGCGCCAGCAGCCAAGCCGGGGTGGATAACTACAATGAGCAGTTCTTC. Residues: CASSQAGVDNYNEQFF.

The chain's CDR3 is CATSIQPGHSGANVLTF. CDR3 in DNA: TGTGCCACCAGCATTCAACCGGGACACTCTGGGGCCAACGTCCTGACTTTC. This rearrangement joins TRBV15 to TRBJ2-6; possibly TRBD1 for D (6 bases). V gave up 4 bases and J gave up 0 bases, with 13 bases separating them. Per the germline V gene, CDR1 is LNHNV and CDR2 is YYDKDF (reference sequence). The CDR3 totals 17 residues.

The V gene is TRBV19, the J gene TRBJ1-6; 7 bases align to TRBD1. Germline V gene sequence: CDR1 LNHDA, CDR2 SQIVND (reference sequence). The CDR3 runs 15 residues. Trimming at V came to 4 bases and at J to 7 bases, leaving 7 bases not matched to a gene. The CDR3 loop reads CASSTTGTANSPLHF. Here the CDR3 DNA reads TGTGCCAGTAGTACAACCGGGACAGCCAATTCACCCCTCCACTTT.

The chain couples TRBV5-1 to TRBJ2-2, with 10 bases identical to TRBD1. The CDR3 sequence is 17 residues long. The V segment lost 5 bases and the J segment 3 bases; nucleotides outside the gene matches: 10. Germline V lookup: CDR1 SGHRS, CDR2 YFSETQ. The CDR3 region has the DNA TGCGCCAGCAGTTACTCCGGGACAGGGGCGTACACCGGGGAGCTGTTTTTT. This translates into CASSYSGTGAYTGELFF.

This clone has a handful of counts. The chain has TRBV4-1 and TRBJ2-1, with 9 bases identical to TRBD2. The CDR3 runs to 16 residues. The V gene's germline CDR1 is MGHRA and CDR2 YSYEKL. The junction had 11 bases not matched to a gene; V was cut back by 4 bases and J by 7 bases. The CDR3, as DNA: TGCGCCAGCAGCCCGGCGGGACTAGCCTACGAGAATGAGCAGTTCTTC. Translating gives CASSPAGLAYENEQFF.

V usage is TRBV9 and J usage is TRBJ1-2, with TRBD1 identical over 9 bases. Germline V gives CDR1 SGDLS, CDR2 YYNGEE. The CDR3 loop spans 14 amino acids. V trimming: 4 bases; J trimming: 4 bases; junction bases outside the gene matches: 5. The CDR3 spells CASSLGQGGYGYTF. The DNA of the CDR3 is TGTGCCAGCAGCCTGGGACAGGGCGGCTATGGCTACACCTTC.

This clone was recorded a few times. V gene TRBV7-2 combines with J gene TRBJ2-5, with D perhaps TRBD1 (6 bases). Between the trimmed V and J ends, which lost 6 bases and 0 bases, there was a span of 14 bases. CDR1 is SGHTA and CDR2 is FQGNSA in the germline V gene. This CDR3 contains 15 residues. The CDR3 region is CASSTPGHHQETQYF. CDR3 nucleotide sequence: TGTGCCAGCAGTACACCGGGACACCACCAAGAGACCCAGTACTTC. Filled out from reference TRBV7-2 and TRBJ2-5, the complete variable domain reads GAGVSQSPSNKVTEKGKDVELRCDPISGHTALYWYRQSLGQGLEFLIYFQGNSAPDKSGLPSDRFSAERTGGSVSTLTIQRTQQEDSAVYLCASSTPGHHQETQYFGPGTRLLVL.

The table lists this clone with a few counts. The rearrangement uses TRBV5-1 and TRBJ2-3; 7 nucleotides match TRBD2. Germline V gene lookup returns CDR1 SGHRS and CDR2 YFSETQ. CDR3 length equals 16 residues. V lost 4 bases and J lost 4; bases outside the gene matches: 12. Here the CDR3 reads CASSANGGSLPDTQYF. Written as DNA, the CDR3 is TGCGCCAGCAGCGCCAACGGCGGGAGCCTCCCAGATACGCAGTATTTT. Supplemented by reference TRBV5-1 and TRBJ2-3, the full variable domain reads KAGVTQTPRYLIKTRGQQVTLSCSPISGHRSVSWYQQTPGQGLQFLFEYFSETQRNKGNFPGRFSGRQFSNSRSEMNVSTLELGDSALYLCASSANGGSLPDTQYFGPGTRLTVL.

Comments on this clone: Other DNA sequences of this sample code for an identical CDR3. The V and J genes are TRBV7-9 and TRBJ2-1; 8 nucleotides align to TRBD2. The V gene end was trimmed by 3 bases and the J gene end by 6 bases; junction bases not matched to a gene: 1. The CDR3 runs to 13 residues. Germline CDR1 reads SEHNR; CDR2 reads FQNEAQ (reference sequence). The CDR3 loop reads CASSLAGGNEQFF. In DNA, the CDR3 is TGTGCCAGCAGCTTGGCGGGGGGCAATGAGCAGTTCTTC.

This chain joins TRBV7-2 and TRBJ1-1; D is possibly TRBD1 (5 bases). Trimming cost V 2 bases and J 1 base, with 11 bases left between them. Germline CDR1 is SGHTA and CDR2 is FQGNSA. This CDR3 has 15 residues. CDR3 nucleotide sequence: TGTGCCAGCAGCTTATTCGGGGGAGCGAACACTGAAGCTTTCTTT. It specifies CASSLFGGANTEAFF.

This clone was seen more than once but under ten times. The V call is TRBV11-3, the J call TRBJ2-1; a weak D match, TRBD2 (6 bases). Germline V CDR1 and CDR2: SGHNT, YENEEA. This CDR3 is built from 13 residues. Trimming pared 3 bases from V and 7 bases from J, leaving 10 bases between. CDR3 sequence: CASSLESGNEQFF. The CDR3 coding sequence is TGTGCCAGCAGCTTGGAAAGCGGGAATGAGCAGTTCTTC.

DNA for the CDR3: TGTGCCAGCAGTAACCCCATCGGGACCCAGTACTTC. Translation gives CASSNPIGTQYF. This chain uses TRBV27 with TRBJ2-5; no clear D. CDR3 length: 12 residues. Germline V lookup: CDR1 MNHEY, CDR2 SMNVEV (reference sequence). The germline V and J ends were trimmed by 5 bases and 7 bases, with 11 bases remaining between them.

This clone was seen a handful of times. The J gene is TRBJ1-1, the V gene TRBV5-4; possible D gene TRBD1, 5 bases. Germline CDR1 is SGHNT and CDR2 is YYREEE (reference sequence). The germline V and J ends were trimmed by 0 bases and 7 bases, with 10 bases remaining between them. CDR3 length equals 13 residues. The CDR3 DNA is TGTGCCAGCAGCTTGGCAGGGTCTGATGAAGCTTTCTTT. It codes for CASSLAGSDEAFF.